These 10 T cell receptor beta chains share one sample of origin, sequenced in a study of shared clonotypes between healthy human individuals. Sequencing used immunoSEQ multiplex PCR; TCRdb keeps in-frame clones, though not all of them. This table has about 480,000 clones, 70% to 80% appearing once. Sequencing was performed on PBMCs. The receptors originated from a woman between 40 and 50 years old in good health. Some clones in this sample may be carry-over from other donors' samples.

The chain recombines TRBV6-6 with TRBJ2-7; TRBD1 matches at 8 bases. The V and J ends lost 3 bases and 3 bases, in that order; junction bases with no gene match: 7. CDR1 and CDR2 (germline): MNHNY, SVGAGI (reference sequence). CDR3 length: 15 residues. The CDR3 protein is CASSYRGDRGYEQYF. CDR3 nucleotides: TGTGCCAGCAGTTATAGAGGCGACAGGGGCTACGAGCAGTACTTC.

This sequence joins TRBV6-5 and TRBJ2-5, with 10 bases aligning to TRBD1. Germline values: CDR1 MNHEY, CDR2 SVGAGI. The CDR3 totals 14 residues. Trimming removed 8 bases from V and 5 bases from J; junction bases left unmatched: 8. The CDR3: CASSTGTGVETQYF. The CDR3 DNA is TGTGCCAGCTCCACAGGGACAGGGGTTGAGACCCAGTACTTC.

This chain connects TRBV18 to TRBJ1-1; D gene uncertain. The V gene lost 2 bases and the J gene lost 3 bases, with 10 bases spanning the gap. The CDR3 loop spans 14 amino acids. The germline V gene has CDR1 KGHSH and CDR2 LQKENI. As DNA, the CDR3 is TGTGCCAGCTCACCAGCGGGTGTGGACACTGAAGCTTTCTTT. It is translated as CASSPAGVDTEAFF.

For the CDR3, the DNA is TGTGCCAGCAGTGAAGCGTCAGGACAGGGGTCGAGTGAGCAGTTCTTC. Its protein product is CASSEASGQGSSEQFF. The chain is built from TRBV6-1 and TRBJ2-1; 9 bases fit TRBD1. CDR1 and CDR2 (germline): MNHNS, SASEGT. After removal of 0 bases from V and 9 bases from J, the junction contained 9 bases not matched to a gene. This CDR3 is built from 16 residues.

This sequence joins TRBV7-2 and TRBJ2-7; 12 bases match TRBD2. CDR1 is SGHTA and CDR2 is FQGNSA in the germline V gene. Trimming at V came to 4 bases and at J to 5 bases, leaving 12 bases not matched to a gene. CDR3 size: 17 residues. The chain's CDR3 is CASSSTSGRIPGDEQYF. The CDR3 coding sequence is TGTGCCAGCAGCTCCACTAGCGGGAGGATCCCGGGGGACGAGCAGTACTTC.

The chain employs TRBV4-1 and TRBJ2-5; 9 bases map to TRBD1. The trim removed 3 bases at V and 9 bases at J, leaving 17 bases unmatched. This CDR3 is built from 17 residues. Germline assignment: CDR1 MGHRA and CDR2 YSYEKL. CDR3 region: CASSHTPTGGDGLPQYF. The CDR3 DNA is TGCGCCAGCAGCCACACCCCGACAGGGGGAGATGGATTGCCCCAGTACTTC.

The J gene is TRBJ2-1, the V gene TRBV7-3; TRBD2 matches at 14 bases. Trimming removed 5 bases from V and 6 bases from J; junction bases left unmatched: 6. The CDR3 is made up of 16 amino acids. The germline V gene has CDR1 SGHTA and CDR2 FQGTGA. The CDR3 loop reads CASSQGLAGGGNEQFF. The CDR3 bases are TGTGCCAGCAGCCAAGGACTAGCGGGAGGAGGCAATGAGCAGTTCTTC.

The rearrangement uses TRBV28 and TRBJ1-2, with D uncertain. CDR3 size: 17 residues. Per germline, CDR1 MDHEN and CDR2 SYDVKM. Trimming took off 2 bases at V and 5 bases at J, with 21 bases between the two ends. The CDR3 nucleotides are TGTGCCAGCAGTTTAAACCCGCTCATTGACCACGAGTATGGCTACACCTTC. Translation gives CASSLNPLIDHEYGYTF.

As DNA, the CDR3 is TGTGCCAGCAGGGGGGCGGGGCAGGGCGAGCAGTACTTC. Its protein product is CASRGAGQGEQYF. V and J are TRBV7-9 and TRBJ2-7; possibly TRBD1 or TRBD2 for D (6 bases each). Trimming pared 6 bases from V and 6 bases from J, leaving 15 bases between. The CDR3 has 13 residues. Germline CDR1 reads SEHNR; CDR2 reads FQNEAQ (reference sequence).

The chain has TRBV4-1 and TRBJ2-7, with 8 bases identical to TRBD2. The CDR3 is 15 amino acids. Germline V gene sequence: CDR1 MGHRA, CDR2 YSYEKL. With V trimmed by 3 bases and J by 5 bases, 9 bases remained unmatched. The CDR3 DNA is TGCGCCAGCAGCCAGACCGGGACTAGTTCCCACGAGCAGTACTTC. Translating it yields CASSQTGTSSHEQYF.